What follows is one TCR beta chain and its context. Its antigen remains unknown. This may stem from a read error, because a much larger clone lies one nucleotide away. In preparing bulk TCR libraries, previously described methods and listed TCR primers were used. TCRdb redid the calling of the PCR reads with MiXCR, one entry per CDR3 protein. The sample includes just over 35,000 distinct CDR3 sequences, 15% to 20% of them seen just once. The data derive from a study of molecular identifiers for immune sequencing clone quantification. Study-wide points: Over 99% of effector molecules, but under 1% in naive cells, were held by clones with more than 20 RNA copies.

Germline assignment: CDR1 LNHDA and CDR2 SQIVND (reference sequence). This CDR3 contains 16 residues. Trimming removed 11 bases at V and 1 base at J, with 23 bases between. This chain links TRBV19 with TRBJ1-1; D uncertain. This receptor was identified in a human donor in good health. Some libraries in this study had Jurkat cell RNA spiked in. The source material was naive CD8+ T cells from blood, with Jurkat cell RNA spiked in. Subset described: FACS-sorted CD8+CD4-CCR7+CD45RA+ naive T cells. In DNA, the CDR3 is TGTGCCCGTGCATCGGTCGTCGGCAGACCGAACACTGAAGCTTTCTTT. Amino acid sequence: CARASVVGRPNTEAFF.